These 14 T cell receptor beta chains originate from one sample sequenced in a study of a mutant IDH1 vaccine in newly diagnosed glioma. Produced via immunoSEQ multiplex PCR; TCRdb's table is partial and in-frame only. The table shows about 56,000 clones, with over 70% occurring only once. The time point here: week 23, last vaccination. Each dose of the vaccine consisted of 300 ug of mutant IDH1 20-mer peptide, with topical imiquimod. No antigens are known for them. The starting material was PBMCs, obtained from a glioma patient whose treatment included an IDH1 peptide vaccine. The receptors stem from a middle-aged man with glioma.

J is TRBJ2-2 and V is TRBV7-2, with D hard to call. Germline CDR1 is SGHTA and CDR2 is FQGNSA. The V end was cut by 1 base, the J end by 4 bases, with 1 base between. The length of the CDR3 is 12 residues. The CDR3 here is CASSLGTGELFF. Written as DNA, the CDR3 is TGTGCCAGCAGCTTAGGCACCGGGGAGCTGTTTTTT.

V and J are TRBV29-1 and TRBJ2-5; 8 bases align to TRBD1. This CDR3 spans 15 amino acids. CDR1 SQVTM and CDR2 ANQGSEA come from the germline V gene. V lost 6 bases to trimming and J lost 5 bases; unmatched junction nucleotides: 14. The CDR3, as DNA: TGCAGCGTACTGATGGACAGGGCTTTTGGGGAGACCCAGTACTTC. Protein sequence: CSVLMDRAFGETQYF.

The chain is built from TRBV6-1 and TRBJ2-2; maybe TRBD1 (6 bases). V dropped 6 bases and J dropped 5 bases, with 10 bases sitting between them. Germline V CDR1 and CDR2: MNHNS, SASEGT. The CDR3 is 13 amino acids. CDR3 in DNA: TGTGCCAGCAGCGCTGGACAGACCGGGGAGCTGTTTTTT. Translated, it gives CASSAGQTGELFF.

The CDR3 here is CASSLEWVLYGYTF. The CDR3 DNA reads as TGTGCCAGCAGCCTGGAATGGGTCCTCTATGGCTACACCTTC. The V and J genes are TRBV7-9 and TRBJ1-2; no clear D. Germline CDR1 SEHNR, CDR2 FQNEAQ (reference sequence). The CDR3 sequence is 14 residues long. The V and J ends lost 5 bases and 4 bases respectively, with 14 bases between them.

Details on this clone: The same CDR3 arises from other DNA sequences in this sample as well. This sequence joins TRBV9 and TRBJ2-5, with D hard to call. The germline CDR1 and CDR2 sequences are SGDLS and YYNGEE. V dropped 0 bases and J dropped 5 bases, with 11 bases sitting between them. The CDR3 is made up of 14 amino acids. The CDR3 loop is CASSVATGVETQYF. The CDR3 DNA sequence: TGTGCCAGCAGCGTAGCTACGGGTGTGGAGACCCAGTACTTC.

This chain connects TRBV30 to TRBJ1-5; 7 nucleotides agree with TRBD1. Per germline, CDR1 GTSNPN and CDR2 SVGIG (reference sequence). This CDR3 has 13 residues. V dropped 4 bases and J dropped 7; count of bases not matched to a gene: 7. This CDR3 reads CAWKAGGDQPQHF. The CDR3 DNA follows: TGTGCCTGGAAGGCAGGGGGGGACCAGCCCCAGCATTTT.

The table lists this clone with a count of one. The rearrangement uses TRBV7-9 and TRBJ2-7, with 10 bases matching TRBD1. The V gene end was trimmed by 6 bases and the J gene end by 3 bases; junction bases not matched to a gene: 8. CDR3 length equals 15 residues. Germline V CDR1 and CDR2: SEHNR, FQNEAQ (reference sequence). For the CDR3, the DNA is TGTGCCAGCAGTGTCCGGGACAGGGGCTACTACGAGCAGTACTTC. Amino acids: CASSVRDRGYYEQYF.

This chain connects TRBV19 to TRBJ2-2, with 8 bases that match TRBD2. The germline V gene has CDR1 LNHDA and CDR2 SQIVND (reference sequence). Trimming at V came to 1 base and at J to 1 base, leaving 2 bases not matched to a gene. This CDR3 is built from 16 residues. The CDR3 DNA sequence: TGTGCCAGTAGTATAGCGCGGGGGGAGAACACCGGGGAGCTGTTTTTT. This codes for CASSIARGENTGELFF.

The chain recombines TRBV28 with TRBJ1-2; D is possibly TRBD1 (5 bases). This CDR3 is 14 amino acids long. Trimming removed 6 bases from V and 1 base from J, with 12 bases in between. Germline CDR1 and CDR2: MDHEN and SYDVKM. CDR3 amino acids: CASSPGGVNYGYTF. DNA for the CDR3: TGTGCCAGCAGCCCCGGGGGGGTTAACTATGGCTACACCTTC.

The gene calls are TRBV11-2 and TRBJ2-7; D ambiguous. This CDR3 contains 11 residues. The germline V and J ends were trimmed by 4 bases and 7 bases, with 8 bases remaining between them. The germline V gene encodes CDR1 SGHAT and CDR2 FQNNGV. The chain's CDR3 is CASSSTLEQYF. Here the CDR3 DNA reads TGTGCCAGCAGCTCGACCTTAGAGCAGTACTTC.

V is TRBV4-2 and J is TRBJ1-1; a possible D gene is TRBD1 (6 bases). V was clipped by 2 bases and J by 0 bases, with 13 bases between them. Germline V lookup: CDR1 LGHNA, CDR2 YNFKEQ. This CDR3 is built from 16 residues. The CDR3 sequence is CASSQPATGLNTEAFF. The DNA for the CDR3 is TGTGCCAGCAGCCAACCTGCAACAGGGCTGAACACTGAAGCTTTCTTT.

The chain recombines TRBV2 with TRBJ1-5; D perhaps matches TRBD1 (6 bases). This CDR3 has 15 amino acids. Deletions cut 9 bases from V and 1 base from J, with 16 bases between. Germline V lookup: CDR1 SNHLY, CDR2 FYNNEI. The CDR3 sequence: CASRPSRGSNQPQHF. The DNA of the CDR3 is TGTGCCAGTAGGCCTTCCAGGGGCAGCAATCAGCCCCAGCATTTT.

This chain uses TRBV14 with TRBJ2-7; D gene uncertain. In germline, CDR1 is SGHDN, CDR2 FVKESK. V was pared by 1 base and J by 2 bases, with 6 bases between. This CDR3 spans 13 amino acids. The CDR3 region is CASSQVRAYEQYF. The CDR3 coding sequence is TGTGCCAGCAGCCAAGTCAGAGCCTACGAGCAGTACTTC.

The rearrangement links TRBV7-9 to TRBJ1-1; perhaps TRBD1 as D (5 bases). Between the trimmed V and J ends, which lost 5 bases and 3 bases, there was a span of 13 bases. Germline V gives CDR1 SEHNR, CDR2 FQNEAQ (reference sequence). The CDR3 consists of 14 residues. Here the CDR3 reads CASSPQGGDTEAFF. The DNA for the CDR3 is TGTGCCAGCAGCCCGCAGGGAGGCGACACTGAAGCTTTCTTT.